One sample yielded the 25 T cell receptor beta chains listed below, sequenced in a study of blood T cell repertoires in COVID-19 (dated by TCRdb to about 2020). Library prep was done by the immunoSEQ multiplex PCR assay. This immuneACCESS table, as held by TCRdb, lists in-frame sequences with V and J called but not all clones. Of the missing ones, under half trace to an unresolved V gene in checked studies; the others have no known cause. The sample data list over 300,000 clones, and around 90% of these were observed just once. Of the sample, 6.5% falls within the top ten clones. Sequenced input: peripheral blood. Receptor source: a man younger than 35 with active or convalescent COVID-19.

V gene TRBV6-5 combines with J gene TRBJ1-1; unclear D gene. Germline-derived CDR1 and CDR2 are MNHEY and SVGAGI. The CDR3 is 13 residues long. Trimming took 7 bases from V and 1 from J, leaving 10 bases between them. In DNA, the CDR3 is TGTGCCAGCAAAATCTCAGGGAACACTGAAGCTTTCTTT. Translating it yields CASKISGNTEAFF.

The V gene is TRBV19, the J gene TRBJ2-5, with D tentatively TRBD2 (6 bases). From germline, CDR1 is LNHDA and CDR2 SQIVND (reference sequence). Trimming pared 3 bases from V and 7 bases from J, leaving 15 bases between. The CDR3 is 14 amino acids. CDR3 protein: CASSIVGGTVTQYF. The CDR3 nucleotides read TGTGCCAGTAGTATCGTCGGGGGAACGGTGACCCAGTACTTC.

This rearrangement joins TRBV7-2 to TRBJ2-5; TRBD2 matches at 12 bases. The CDR3 runs 17 residues. Trimming removed 5 bases from V and 1 base from J; junction bases left unmatched: 8. Germline V gene lookup returns CDR1 SGHTA and CDR2 FQGNSA. The CDR3 is CASSARTSGKFQETQYF. For the CDR3, the DNA is TGTGCCAGCAGCGCCAGGACTAGCGGGAAATTCCAAGAGACCCAGTACTTC. Combining the CDR3 with reference TRBV7-2 and TRBJ2-5 gives the whole variable domain GAGVSQSPSNKVTEKGKDVELRCDPISGHTALYWYRQSLGQGLEFLIYFQGNSAPDKSGLPSDRFSAERTGGSVSTLTIQRTQQEDSAVYLCASSARTSGKFQETQYFGPGTRLLVL.

V and J are TRBV28 and TRBJ1-2; 9 bases match TRBD1. CDR1 and CDR2 from the germline V gene are MDHEN and SYDVKM. This CDR3 contains 15 residues. The V segment lost 5 bases and the J segment 4 bases; nucleotides outside the gene matches: 8. The CDR3 sequence: CASSTPGQGSYGYTF. The CDR3 bases are TGTGCCAGCAGTACACCGGGACAGGGTTCCTATGGCTACACCTTC.

The chain uses TRBV7-3 and TRBJ1-6, with D maybe TRBD1 (5 bases). Germline CDR1 reads SGHTA; CDR2 reads FQGTGA. This CDR3 region has 15 residues. V shed 5 bases and J shed 9 bases, with 17 bases lying between them. CDR3 sequence (DNA): TGTGCCAGCAGCGACCGCGGGGGTTCTGGTTCACCCCTCCACTTT. Its protein is CASSDRGGSGSPLHF. The full variable domain, rest sourced from reference TRBV7-3 and TRBJ1-6, is GAGVSQTPSNKVTEKGKYVELRCDPISGHTALYWYRQSLGQGPEFLIYFQGTGAADDSGLPNDRFFAVRPEGSVSTLKIQRTERGDSAVYLCASSDRGGSGSPLHFGNGTRLTVT.

This clone was recorded a few times. The rearrangement joins TRBV19 to TRBJ2-7; D is uncertain. This CDR3 contains 10 residues. Trimming removed 11 bases at V and 3 bases at J, with 8 bases between. CDR1 and CDR2 (germline): LNHDA, SQIVND (reference sequence). Here the CDR3 reads CAAGDYEQYF. CDR3 nucleotide sequence: TGTGCCGCAGGCGACTACGAGCAGTACTTC.

The J gene is TRBJ1-1, the V gene TRBV18; no reliable D call. The CDR3 runs 14 residues. Germline CDR1 and CDR2: KGHSH and LQKENI. Trimming removed 2 bases at V and 2 bases at J, with 9 bases between. The CDR3 coding sequence is TGTGCCAGCTCACCATCCAGGACTAACACTGAAGCTTTCTTT. Its translation is CASSPSRTNTEAFF.

This clone was seen only once. This CDR3 reads CASSPVTGRENEQYF. The CDR3 DNA sequence: TGTGCCAGCTCACCTGTAACAGGGAGGGAAAACGAGCAGTACTTC. The genes are TRBV18 and TRBJ2-7; tentatively, D is TRBD2 (7 bases). Germline assignment: CDR1 KGHSH and CDR2 LQKENI. The V end was cut by 3 bases, the J end by 5 bases, with 17 bases between. The CDR3 runs to 15 residues.

The chain has TRBV30 and TRBJ2-2; tentative D call: TRBD2 (5 bases). Per germline, CDR1 GTSNPN and CDR2 SVGIG (reference sequence). This CDR3 region has 13 residues. CDR3 DNA sequence: TGTGCACTAACTAGGACGAACACCGGGGAGCTGTTTTTT. It is translated as CALTRTNTGELFF.

This clone was detected once. The chain couples TRBV28 to TRBJ2-7; D might be TRBD2 (5 bases). The CDR3 extends over 13 amino acids. Germline CDR1 reads MDHEN; CDR2 reads SYDVKM. The V end lost 4 bases, the J end lost 0 bases, and 7 bases lay between the germline ends. The CDR3 sequence is CASSWRASYEQYF. CDR3 sequence (DNA): TGTGCCAGCAGTTGGCGGGCCTCCTACGAGCAGTACTTC. Drawing the rest from reference TRBV28 and TRBJ2-7, the complete variable domain is DVKVTQSSRYLVKRTGEKVFLECVQDMDHENMFWYRQDPGLGLRLIYFSYDVKMKEKGDIPEGYSVSREKKERFSLILESASTNQTSMYLCASSWRASYEQYFGPGTRLTVT.

The chain recombines TRBV5-1 with TRBJ1-1; D not certain. The V gene's germline CDR1 is SGHRS and CDR2 YFSETQ. This CDR3 region has 14 residues. The V end was cut by 1 base, the J end by 3 bases, with 10 bases between. The CDR3 region is CASSLQVDDTEAFF. CDR3 in DNA: TGCGCCAGCAGCTTGCAGGTCGATGACACTGAAGCTTTCTTT.

V usage is TRBV5-4 and J usage is TRBJ2-5; 15 positions match TRBD2. The germline V gene encodes CDR1 SGHNT and CDR2 YYREEE (reference sequence). V lost 5 bases to trimming and J lost 4 bases; unmatched junction nucleotides: 3. The CDR3 totals 15 residues. CDR3 region: CASRSGLAGGETQYF. The CDR3 region has the DNA TGTGCCAGCAGGTCGGGACTAGCGGGAGGAGAGACCCAGTACTTC.

J is TRBJ2-5 and V is TRBV15; 10 nucleotides align to TRBD1. Germline trimming cut 1 base from V and 0 bases from J; bases unmatched to any gene: 2. CDR1 and CDR2 from the germline V gene are LNHNV and YYDKDF (reference sequence). This CDR3 is 16 amino acids long. The CDR3 bases are TGTGCCACCAGCAGAGGTGGGACAGGGGACCAAGAGACCCAGTACTTC. As protein: CATSRGGTGDQETQYF.

The gene calls are TRBV15 and TRBJ1-3; D uncertain. V lost 0 bases and J 0 bases, leaving 6 bases between the germline ends. The CDR3 covers 15 residues. The V gene's germline CDR1 is LNHNV and CDR2 YYDKDF (reference sequence). The CDR3 reads CATSRDTFSGNTIYF. The CDR3 bases are TGTGCCACCAGCAGAGATACATTCTCTGGAAACACCATATATTTT.

This chain connects TRBV12-2 to TRBJ1-2; TRBD1, the table's D call, lacks a check against the DNA. TRBV12-2 is marked as a pseudogene. The CDR3 covers 16 residues. The DNA of the CDR3 is TGTGCAAGTCGTTTGCCAGGGGGCAGACCTAACTATGGCTACACCTTC. This translates into CASRLPGGRPNYGYTF.

The chain couples TRBV6-2 or TRBV6-3 to TRBJ1-1; TRBD1 agrees at 7 bases. Germline V CDR1 and CDR2: MNHEY, SVGEGT. The CDR3 runs to 18 residues. V trimming: 5 bases; J trimming: 2 bases; junction bases outside the gene matches: 17. The CDR3 loop reads CASSDYLPGGLSNTEAFF. The CDR3 nucleotides are TGTGCCAGCAGTGATTACTTGCCAGGGGGGTTAAGTAACACTGAAGCTTTCTTT.

This chain links TRBV19 with TRBJ2-1; TRBD2 matches 8 bases. This CDR3 region has 15 residues. Germline V lookup: CDR1 LNHDA, CDR2 SQIVND (reference sequence). V was pared by 2 bases and J by 8 bases, with 8 bases of the junction left unmatched. CDR3 sequence (DNA): TGTGCCAGTAGTATAAATTACGGGAGGGTTGATGAGCAGTTCTTC. Its protein product is CASSINYGRVDEQFF.

This sequence joins TRBV5-1 and TRBJ1-2; possible D gene TRBD1, 6 bases. From germline, CDR1 is SGHRS and CDR2 YFSETQ. The CDR3 contains 13 residues. V lost 3 bases to trimming and J lost 3 bases, with 9 bases between them. The CDR3 coding sequence is TGCGCCAGCAGCTCGGACAGTTACTATGGCTACACCTTC. This encodes CASSSDSYYGYTF.

The genes are TRBV19 and TRBJ1-5; a possible D gene is TRBD1 (5 bases). Germline V gene lookup returns CDR1 LNHDA and CDR2 SQIVND (reference sequence). The CDR3 extends over 13 amino acids. The V and J ends lost 6 bases and 4 bases respectively, with 10 bases between them. The CDR3 spells CASSGTLNQPQHF. The CDR3 region has the DNA TGTGCCAGTAGCGGGACTTTAAATCAGCCCCAGCATTTT.

The chain couples TRBV6-5 to TRBJ2-7, with 8 bases aligning to TRBD2. The germline gives CDR1 MNHEY, CDR2 SVGAGI. V lost 4 bases, J lost 0 bases, and 8 bases stayed unmatched. The CDR3 runs to 16 residues. For the CDR3, the DNA is TGTGCCAGCAGTTTACAACCGGGACTAGACTCCTACGAGCAGTACTTC. Its protein is CASSLQPGLDSYEQYF.

This clone was found once. The chain employs TRBV5-1 and TRBJ2-1; D unclear. In germline, CDR1 is SGHRS, CDR2 YFSETQ. The CDR3 covers 14 residues. Trimming pared 1 base from V and 3 bases from J, leaving 8 bases between. The CDR3 sequence: CASSLWLDYNEQFF. CDR3 bases: TGCGCCAGCAGCTTGTGGTTAGACTACAATGAGCAGTTCTTC.

V and J are TRBV5-4 and TRBJ1-6; TRBD1 matches at 7 bases. This CDR3 spans 15 amino acids. Trimming removed 4 bases from V and 8 bases from J; junction bases left unmatched: 9. Germline lookup yields CDR1 SGHNT and CDR2 YYREEE (reference sequence). The CDR3 DNA reads TGTGCCAGCAGCCCTGGGACAGAGGGGGATTCACCCCTCCACTTT. Translated, it gives CASSPGTEGDSPLHF.

There are a few counts of this clone. This rearrangement joins TRBV7-9 to TRBJ2-2, with 8 bases lining up with TRBD2. In germline, CDR1 is SEHNR, CDR2 FQNEAQ (reference sequence). CDR3 length: 14 amino acids. Trimming cost V 4 bases and J 5 bases; bases outside gene matches: 3. The CDR3 bases are TGTGCCAGCAGCTGGGGGACTAGTACCGGGGAGCTGTTTTTT. It translates to CASSWGTSTGELFF.

The chain couples TRBV6-5 to TRBJ1-1, with 8 bases that match TRBD1. Germline values: CDR1 MNHEY, CDR2 SVGAGI. With 2 bases clipped from V and 4 bases from J, the junction kept 6 bases outside the gene matches. This CDR3 region has 15 residues. The CDR3 DNA reads as TGTGCCAGCAGTTACGGACAGGGTGGAGGCACTGAAGCTTTCTTT. Encoded protein: CASSYGQGGGTEAFF.

The DNA for the CDR3 is TGTGCCAGCAGCCAAGACCCCGGGTCGAGCTACGAGCAGTACTTC. It translates to CASSQDPGSSYEQYF. J is TRBJ2-7 and V is TRBV4-2, with D unclear. Per germline, CDR1 LGHNA and CDR2 YNFKEQ. V shed 0 bases and J shed 3 bases, with 12 bases lying between them. The CDR3 totals 15 residues.